The 13 T cell receptor beta chains below all came from one sample that was sequenced in a study of cytotoxic CD8 clonotypes in ibrutinib-treated CLL. Repertoires were generated with immunoSEQ multiplex PCR, while TCRdb's copy carries only in-frame clones and drops some. Among 300,000 or so clones listed, roughly 71% were seen once. The starting material was PBMCs, obtained after 36 months of ibrutinib treatment. These receptors all stem from a human donor with chronic lymphocytic leukemia.

The chain is built from TRBV6-5 and TRBJ2-1; TRBD1 might be the D (5 bases). This CDR3 is built from 13 residues. Deletions cut 7 bases from V and 0 bases from J, with 7 bases between. Per germline, CDR1 MNHEY and CDR2 SVGAGI. CDR3 loop: CASKDTSYNEQFF. The CDR3 DNA reads TGTGCCAGCAAGGACACCTCCTACAATGAGCAGTTCTTC.

The V gene is TRBV7-2, the J gene TRBJ2-5; no definite D call. V lost 4 bases and J lost 0, with 9 bases in between. There are 14 residues in the CDR3. CDR1 and CDR2 (germline): SGHTA, FQGNSA. DNA of the CDR3: TGTGCCAGCAGCTCCAGACTGTACCAAGAGACCCAGTACTTC. Amino acids: CASSSRLYQETQYF.

Only a few counts were recorded for this clone. CDR3 DNA: TGTGCCAGCAGCTTGGACTTCGTGGGTTCGGATTCACCCCTCCACTTT. Translating gives CASSLDFVGSDSPLHF. The chain recombines TRBV5-8 with TRBJ1-6; D not resolved. With 0 bases removed from V and 8 bases from J, the gap between germline ends came to 15 bases. Germline V gene data show CDR1 as SGHTS and CDR2 as YDEGEE. There are 16 residues in the CDR3.

With respect to this clone: The germline gene is not matched at one end of the junction; a read error may be the cause. The rearrangement joins TRBV5-1 to TRBJ2-7; 12 bases map to TRBD2. CDR3 length equals 14 residues. Germline CDR1 reads SGHRS; CDR2 reads YFSETQ. The CDR3 loop is CASSLAGTSGFRNF. The CDR3 region has the DNA TGCGCCAGCAGCTTGGCCGGGACTAGCGGGTTTCGGAACTTC.

This clone was counted many times. The chain links TRBV5-1 to TRBJ1-6; 8 nucleotides agree with TRBD1. The CDR3 length is 17 residues. CDR1 is SGHRS and CDR2 is YFSETQ in the germline V gene. After removal of 4 bases from V and 7 bases from J, the junction contained 13 bases not matched to a gene. In nucleotides, the CDR3 is TGCGCCAGCAGCCAAGGGGGACAGGCCCTCCTCAATTCACCCCTCCACTTT. It yields the protein CASSQGGQALLNSPLHF.

The rearrangement links TRBV7-7 to TRBJ2-2, with a tentative D call TRBD2 (5 bases). CDR1 is SSHAT, CDR2 FNYEAQ, per germline (reference sequence). V was shortened by 5 bases and J by 0 bases, with 13 bases between the two germline ends. This CDR3 has 16 amino acids. The CDR3 nucleotides read TGTGCCAGCAGCCTACTAGGACCCGCGAACACCGGGGAGCTGTTTTTT. As protein: CASSLLGPANTGELFF.

The DNA for the CDR3 is TGTGCCAGCAGTGGAGGGGGACAGGGGGCCGGGGAGCTGTTTTTT. Translating gives CASSGGGQGAGELFF. The genes are TRBV25-1 and TRBJ2-2; 11 positions match TRBD1. The CDR3 contains 15 residues. V lost 4 bases to trimming and J lost 6 bases; unmatched junction nucleotides: 4. Per the germline V gene, CDR1 is MGHDK and CDR2 is SYGVNS.

The chain is built from TRBV4-3 and TRBJ1-4; D is unresolved. From germline, CDR1 is LGHNA and CDR2 YSLEER. The CDR3 is 17 residues long. With 0 bases removed from V and 0 bases from J, the gap between germline ends came to 11 bases. CDR3: CASSQDSRGATNEKLFF. The CDR3 DNA is TGCGCCAGCAGCCAAGATTCGCGGGGAGCAACTAATGAAAAACTGTTTTTT.

V and J are TRBV6-1 and TRBJ1-6; D gene ambiguous. Deletions cut 2 bases from V and 2 bases from J, with 7 bases between. The CDR3 covers 15 residues. CDR1 is MNHNS, CDR2 SASEGT, per germline. The CDR3 loop is CASSEITAYNSPLHF. The DNA of the CDR3 is TGTGCCAGCAGTGAAATAACAGCCTATAATTCACCCCTCCACTTT.

V usage is TRBV4-1 and J usage is TRBJ1-3; D is ambiguous. Trimming left V 0 bases short and J 1 base short, with 7 bases between. The length of the CDR3 is 15 residues. Germline V gives CDR1 MGHRA, CDR2 YSYEKL. The CDR3 DNA follows: TGCGCCAGCAGCCAAGAAGGAGGGTCTGGAAACACCATATATTTT. Protein: CASSQEGGSGNTIYF.

This sequence joins TRBV7-2 and TRBJ1-1; tentative D call: TRBD1 (5 bases). This CDR3 has 15 residues. The germline V gene encodes CDR1 SGHTA and CDR2 FQGNSA. V was trimmed by 5 bases and J by 0 bases, leaving 13 bases between them. This CDR3 is CASSPEGAMNTEAFF. CDR3 nucleotide sequence: TGTGCCAGCAGCCCTGAAGGGGCGATGAACACTGAAGCTTTCTTT.

This chain connects TRBV19 to TRBJ1-1, with 7 bases fitting TRBD1. The CDR3 runs 15 residues. V shed 3 bases and J 1 base; nucleotides not matched to a gene: 5. Looked up from germline, CDR1 is LNHDA and CDR2 is SQIVND (reference sequence). CDR3 amino acids: CASSIPGQPNTEAFF. The CDR3 nucleotides read TGTGCCAGTAGTATTCCGGGACAGCCGAACACTGAAGCTTTCTTT.

This clone has just one count. This rearrangement joins TRBV9 to TRBJ2-2; weak D call: TRBD2 (6 bases). The V gene's germline CDR1 is SGDLS and CDR2 YYNGEE. The CDR3 has 14 residues. V was shortened by 8 bases and J by 6 bases, with 17 bases between the two germline ends. The CDR3 sequence is CARELAIVPGELFF. The CDR3 DNA reads TGTGCCAGGGAACTAGCAATTGTCCCCGGGGAGCTGTTTTTT.